One T cell receptor (beta chain) is described in this entry. The data originate from a study of blood T cell repertoires in COVID-19. Study in general: Material from acute and convalescent COVID-19 was sourced from the United States, Italy and Spain. From T cells, B-cell-depleted T cells, or PBMCs came the material, which was cDNA or gDNA.

V lost 1 base and J lost 0, with 11 bases in between. Germline CDR1 reads SGHAT; CDR2 reads FQNNGV. The CDR3 loop spans 16 amino acids. As originally analysed: For nucleated cells, counts were estimated from reference gene primer amplification. The data were produced by immunoSEQ multiplex PCR, yet TCRdb's version contains in-frame clones alone and is incomplete. The DNA gave D and trimming, while V, J and clone size come from that table. The repertoire holds some 210,000 clones, about nine tenths seen once, with around 6.9% in the top ten. This sequence joins TRBV11-2 and TRBJ2-3, with D uncertain. The clonotype comes from a man between 60 and 75 years old who had recovered from COVID-19. Material: peripheral blood. Written as DNA, the CDR3 is TGTGCCAGCAGCTTAGTTCCGGGTGCAAGCACAGATACGCAGTATTTT. Amino acids: CASSLVPGASTDTQYF.